A single sample is the source of the 27 T cell receptor beta chains below, sequenced in a study of shared clonotypes between healthy human individuals. The repertoire was sequenced with immunoSEQ multiplex PCR; TCRdb's copy has only in-frame clones and lacks some. This table has over a million clones, around 76% appearing once. Source material: memory CD4+ T cells sorted from blood. This sample's subset: CD45RA-negative fraction. All receptors come from a man between 18 and 35 years old in good health.

This chain connects TRBV5-4 to TRBJ2-7, with 7 bases fitting TRBD1. The CDR3 sequence is 14 residues long. V was pared by 4 bases and J by 2 bases, with 6 bases of the junction left unmatched. The germline CDR1 and CDR2 sequences are SGHNT and YYREEE (reference sequence). In DNA form, the CDR3 reads TGTGCCAGCAGCCCCCGGGACAGACCCTACGAGCAGTACTTC. Encoded protein: CASSPRDRPYEQYF. Based on the CDR3 plus reference TRBV5-4 and TRBJ2-7, the full variable domain is ETGVTQSPTHLIKTRGQQVTLRCSSQSGHNTVSWYQQALGQGPQFIFQYYREEENGRGNFPPRFSGLQFPNYSSELNVNALELDDSALYLCASSPRDRPYEQYFGPGTRLTVT.

V gene TRBV19 combines with J gene TRBJ1-1; weak D call: TRBD1 (6 bases). Germline V gives CDR1 LNHDA, CDR2 SQIVND (reference sequence). The CDR3 has 16 residues. Trimming cost V 7 bases and J 1 base, with 19 bases left between them. The CDR3 DNA sequence: TGTGCCAGTATACCGAGCACAGGGAAACCGAACACTGAAGCTTTCTTT. This translates into CASIPSTGKPNTEAFF. The variable domain in full, with the rest retrieved from reference TRBV19 and TRBJ1-1, is DGGITQSPKYLFRKEGQNVTLSCEQNLNHDAMYWYRQDPGQGLRLIYYSQIVNDFQKGDIAEGYSVSREKKESFPLTVTSAQKNPTAFYLCASIPSTGKPNTEAFFGQGTRLTVV.

This sequence joins TRBV5-6 and TRBJ2-7, with D unresolved. V was pared by 4 bases and J by 2 bases, with 19 bases between. CDR3 length: 16 amino acids. Germline assignment: CDR1 SGHDT and CDR2 YYEEEE. The CDR3 DNA sequence: TGTGCCAGCAGCCGGCGCATGCCCGGTAAGGCCTACGAGCAGTACTTC. Amino acids: CASSRRMPGKAYEQYF. Full variable domain (outside the CDR3, taken from reference TRBV5-6 and TRBJ2-7): DAGVTQSPTHLIKTRGQQVTLRCSPKSGHDTVSWYQQALGQGPQFIFQYYEEEERQRGNFPDRFSGHQFPNYSSELNVNALLLGDSALYLCASSRRMPGKAYEQYFGPGTRLTVT.

This sequence joins TRBV5-6 and TRBJ1-2; TRBD1 is a possible D gene (5 bases). The CDR3 is 14 residues long. Germline values: CDR1 SGHDT, CDR2 YYEEEE. The V gene lost 0 bases and the J gene lost 5 bases, with 11 bases spanning the gap. The CDR3 reads CASSLATADYGYTF. The CDR3 DNA follows: TGTGCCAGCAGCTTGGCGACAGCAGATTATGGCTACACCTTC. The full variable domain, its missing parts supplied by reference TRBV5-6 and TRBJ1-2, is DAGVTQSPTHLIKTRGQQVTLRCSPKSGHDTVSWYQQALGQGPQFIFQYYEEEERQRGNFPDRFSGHQFPNYSSELNVNALLLGDSALYLCASSLATADYGYTFGSGTRLTVV.

The V call is TRBV7-9, the J call TRBJ1-4; D possibly corresponds to TRBD1 (5 bases). V was pared by 9 bases and J by 8 bases, with 16 bases between. The CDR3 is 13 residues long. Germline values: CDR1 SEHNR, CDR2 FQNEAQ (reference sequence). The CDR3 protein is CASSRGYGEKLFF. The DNA for the CDR3 is TGTGCCAGTTCCCGGGGGTACGGGGAAAAACTGTTTTTT.

The V and J genes are TRBV18 and TRBJ1-2; the D gene is possibly TRBD1 (5 bases). CDR1 and CDR2 from the germline V gene are KGHSH and LQKENI. This CDR3 is built from 15 residues. Trimming removed 0 bases from V and 5 bases from J, with 13 bases in between. In nucleotides, the CDR3 is TGTGCCAGCTCACCACCCCCCGGCAGGGAATATGGCTACACCTTC. Translation: CASSPPPGREYGYTF.

This clone was observed a few times. The sample contains more than one DNA sequence encoding this CDR3. J is TRBJ2-3 and V is TRBV25-1; 8 bases fit TRBD2. The CDR3 is 16 amino acids. The V segment lost 6 bases and the J segment 0 bases; nucleotides outside the gene matches: 8. In germline, CDR1 is MGHDK, CDR2 SYGVNS. CDR3: CASRPGLATSTDTQYF. CDR3 coding DNA: TGTGCCAGCAGACCCGGACTAGCTACTAGCACAGATACGCAGTATTTT.

This clone was observed once. The chain recombines TRBV5-1 with TRBJ2-1; D not resolved. Trimming cost V 0 bases and J 6 bases, with 22 bases left between them. The germline gives CDR1 SGHRS, CDR2 YFSETQ. This CDR3 contains 18 residues. CDR3: CASSLAAFVGYGPNEQFF. As DNA, the CDR3 is TGCGCCAGCAGCTTGGCCGCATTTGTCGGATACGGCCCCAATGAGCAGTTCTTC.

This clone was recorded a few times. The rearrangement uses TRBV12-5 and TRBJ1-5, with D possibly TRBD1 on 5 matching bases. In germline, CDR1 is LGHNT, CDR2 FRNRAP. Trimming removed 6 bases at V and 5 bases at J, with 14 bases between. The CDR3 loop spans 14 amino acids. The CDR3 nucleotides are TGTGCTAGTGGCCCACAGACAGCAGATCAGCCCCAGCATTTT. Its protein is CASGPQTADQPQHF.

The chain is built from TRBV5-6 and TRBJ1-5; D ambiguous. The V gene lost 4 bases and the J gene lost 8 bases, with 16 bases spanning the gap. CDR1 is SGHDT and CDR2 is YYEEEE in the germline V gene. CDR3 length: 14 amino acids. The chain's CDR3 is CASSRWAAGEPQHF. CDR3 DNA: TGTGCCAGCAGCCGATGGGCAGCCGGGGAGCCCCAGCATTTT.

The chain has TRBV2 and TRBJ2-5, with TRBD2 matching over 9 bases. The V and J ends lost 6 bases and 5 bases, in that order; junction bases with no gene match: 10. The germline V gene encodes CDR1 SNHLY and CDR2 FYNNEI. The CDR3 extends over 15 amino acids. In nucleotides, the CDR3 is TGTGCCAGCAGAACCGGGACTAGCCCTTCGGAGACCCAGTACTTC. This codes for CASRTGTSPSETQYF.

The CDR3 DNA sequence: TGTGCCAGCGGCCCCGGGACACTGAACTATGGCTACACCTTC. It codes for CASGPGTLNYGYTF. The rearrangement uses TRBV27 and TRBJ1-2; possible D gene TRBD1, 6 bases. From germline, CDR1 is MNHEY and CDR2 SMNVEV (reference sequence). Trimming cost V 8 bases and J 2 bases, with 15 bases left between them. The CDR3 has 14 amino acids.

The table lists this clone with a few counts. V gene TRBV2 combines with J gene TRBJ2-2, with 8 bases aligning to TRBD2. V gave up 6 bases and J gave up 6 bases; unmatched junction bases: 9. The CDR3 length is 15 residues. Germline assignment: CDR1 SNHLY and CDR2 FYNNEI. The chain's CDR3 is CASSLGTRSAGELFF. The CDR3 nucleotides read TGTGCCAGCAGCCTAGGGACTAGGTCTGCCGGGGAGCTGTTTTTT.

The rearrangement links TRBV5-4 to TRBJ2-1; D may be TRBD1 or TRBD2 (5 bases each). V lost 0 bases, J lost 8 bases, and 9 bases lay in between. Germline V CDR1 and CDR2: SGHNT, YYREEE (reference sequence). There are 13 residues in the CDR3. CDR3 sequence: CASSLGGSDEQFF. The CDR3 DNA reads TGTGCCAGCAGCTTGGGGGGGAGTGATGAGCAGTTCTTC.

This clone was seen just once. The chain joins TRBV5-1 to TRBJ1-3; 9 bases fit TRBD1. The V segment lost 4 bases and the J segment 0 bases; nucleotides outside the gene matches: 5. Germline CDR1 is SGHRS and CDR2 is YFSETQ. The CDR3 runs 16 residues. The CDR3 region is CASSAGQGTSGNTIYF. The CDR3, as DNA: TGCGCCAGCAGCGCCGGACAGGGGACCTCTGGAAACACCATATATTTT.

This clone was recorded once. CDR3 amino acids: CASSRDRGGTQYF. DNA for the CDR3: TGTGCCAGCAGCCGCGACAGGGGAGGGACGCAGTATTTT. The chain recombines TRBV6-6 with TRBJ2-3, with D maybe TRBD1 (8 bases). V was shortened by 6 bases and J by 9 bases, with 16 bases between the two germline ends. The CDR3 length is 13 residues. In germline, CDR1 is MNHNY, CDR2 SVGAGI (reference sequence).

This clone was seen a few times. The V call is TRBV30, the J call TRBJ1-1, with 10 positions matching TRBD1. The CDR3 length is 14 residues. CDR1 GTSNPN and CDR2 SVGIG come from the germline V gene (reference sequence). V shed 2 bases, J shed 6 bases, and the junction held 6 bases outside the gene matches. The CDR3 sequence is CAWSPGQGPSEAFF. DNA for the CDR3: TGTGCCTGGAGTCCGGGACAGGGGCCCTCTGAAGCTTTCTTT.

CDR3 sequence: CASSERGRRSSYEQYF. Written as DNA, the CDR3 is TGTGCCAGCAGTGAAAGGGGCAGGAGAAGCTCCTACGAGCAGTACTTC. The gene calls are TRBV6-1 and TRBJ2-5, with D perhaps matching TRBD1 (5 bases). The better agreement between TRBJ2-7 and the DNA end casts doubt on the J call. The V gene's germline CDR1 is MNHNS and CDR2 SASEGT. The CDR3 is made up of 16 amino acids.

The J gene is TRBJ1-6, the V gene TRBV25-1; D remains ambiguous. Trimming pared 7 bases from V and 9 bases from J, leaving 16 bases between. The germline V gene has CDR1 MGHDK and CDR2 SYGVNS. The CDR3 is made up of 14 amino acids. In DNA, the CDR3 is TGTGCCAGCACGCTTGGCGGGCAGAGTTCACCCCTCCACTTT. This encodes CASTLGGQSSPLHF.

The sample holds a few counts of this clone. The CDR3 protein is CAWSRAGQTNQPQHF. Here the CDR3 DNA reads TGTGCCTGGAGTCGAGCCGGACAGACTAATCAGCCCCAGCATTTT. This chain joins TRBV30 and TRBJ1-5, with D tentatively TRBD1 (6 bases). V gave up 2 bases and J gave up 4 bases, with 15 bases separating them. The CDR3 is made up of 15 amino acids. Germline-derived CDR1 and CDR2 are GTSNPN and SVGIG (reference sequence). The variable domain in full, completed from reference TRBV30 and TRBJ1-5, reads SQTIHQWPATLVQPVGSPLSLECTVEGTSNPNLYWYRQAAGRGLQLLFYSVGIGQISSEVPQNLSASRPQDRQFILSSKKLLLSDSGFYLCAWSRAGQTNQPQHFGDGTRLSIL.

The chain has TRBV5-1 and TRBJ2-3, with D unclear. Trimming stripped 0 bases from V and 2 bases from J, with 7 bases between. Germline CDR1 is SGHRS and CDR2 is YFSETQ. The CDR3 covers 14 residues. CDR3 sequence reads: CASSLGSYTDTQYF. CDR3 nucleotides: TGCGCCAGCAGCTTGGGTTCGTACACAGATACGCAGTATTTT.

The gene calls are TRBV7-2 and TRBJ2-5, with 9 bases that match TRBD2. Germline V gene data show CDR1 as SGHTA and CDR2 as FQGNSA. This CDR3 spans 14 amino acids. V was pared by 8 bases and J by 5 bases, with 9 bases of the junction left unmatched. The CDR3 region is CASLGGRAWETQYF. In DNA form, the CDR3 reads TGTGCCAGCCTAGGCGGGAGGGCCTGGGAGACCCAGTACTTC.

The CDR3 DNA reads TGTGCCAGCAGTGTATTGGGGGGAGGACCCTACGAGCAGTACTTC. Translating gives CASSVLGGGPYEQYF. The chain uses TRBV2 and TRBJ2-7, with a weak D call TRBD2 (6 bases). V lost 4 bases, J lost 2 bases, and 15 bases lay in between. This CDR3 has 15 residues. Looked up from germline, CDR1 is SNHLY and CDR2 is FYNNEI.

On this clone itself: This sample includes further DNA sequences coding for the same CDR3. The chain combines TRBV18 with TRBJ2-3, with 15 positions matching TRBD2. This CDR3 contains 17 residues. Losses at the gene ends were 3 bases for V and 3 bases for J; bases not matched to a gene: 4. The germline gives CDR1 KGHSH, CDR2 LQKENI. The DNA of the CDR3 is TGTGCCAGCTCACCCCCGGGACTAGCGGGAGGTACAGATACGCAGTATTTT. Amino acid sequence: CASSPPGLAGGTDTQYF.

The chain has TRBV18 and TRBJ1-2, with 8 bases lining up with TRBD1. Germline V CDR1 and CDR2: KGHSH, LQKENI. Unmatched junction bases numbered 6, after V lost 3 bases and J lost 9 bases. The CDR3 has 13 amino acids. The CDR3 bases are TGTGCCAGCTCACCCGAAAGACAGGGGCGCTACACCTTC. Its protein is CASSPERQGRYTF.

This clone was seen only once. The CDR3 loop reads CASRQGSNQPQHF. The DNA for the CDR3 is TGTGCCAGCAGGCAGGGCTCCAATCAGCCCCAGCATTTT. The chain is built from TRBV27 and TRBJ1-5, with D possibly matching TRBD1 (5 bases). Trimming took off 6 bases at V and 3 bases at J, with 9 bases between the two ends. Germline V gives CDR1 MNHEY, CDR2 SMNVEV (reference sequence). The CDR3 runs 13 residues.

The chain joins TRBV10-3 to TRBJ2-7; 13 bases agree with TRBD2. V gave up 6 bases and J gave up 2 bases; unmatched junction bases: 1. The length of the CDR3 is 14 residues. CDR1 ENHRY and CDR2 SYGVKD come from the germline V gene. The DNA of the CDR3 is TGTGCCATCAGGGGGACTAGCGGGGCCTACGAGCAGTACTTC. Protein product: CAIRGTSGAYEQYF.